The T cell receptor (beta chain) under discussion was sequenced for a study of shared clonotypes between healthy human individuals. Overall study findings and caveats: Clonotype sharing among donors was thought likely to change with sequencing depth.

Regarding this clone: Its antigen is not identified.

TCRdb's table, derived via immunoSEQ multiplex PCR, lists solely in-frame clones and lacks some. The table lists about 110,000 clones, more than 65% of them singletons. The sample comprised memory CD8+ T cells sorted from blood. The subset: CD45RO+ cells pooled with CCR7-negative TemRA cells. This clonotype was sampled from a woman in her twenties or thirties in good health.

CDR3 in DNA: TGTGCCAGCAGCCCAGGGACTAGCGGGAGTAAAGATGAGCAGTTCTTC. It is translated as CASSPGTSGSKDEQFF. The chain recombines TRBV11-3 with TRBJ2-1; 14 nucleotides match TRBD2. This CDR3 spans 16 amino acids. Germline-derived CDR1 and CDR2 are SGHNT and YENEEA. V was clipped by 5 bases and J by 8 bases; unmatched bases: 8. The variable domain in full, completed from reference TRBV11-3 and TRBJ2-1, reads EAGVVQSPRYKIIEKKQPVAFWCNPISGHNTLYWYLQNLGQGPELLIRYENEEAVDDSQLPKDRFSAERLKGVDSTLKIQPAELGDSAVYLCASSPGTSGSKDEQFFGPGTRLTVL.